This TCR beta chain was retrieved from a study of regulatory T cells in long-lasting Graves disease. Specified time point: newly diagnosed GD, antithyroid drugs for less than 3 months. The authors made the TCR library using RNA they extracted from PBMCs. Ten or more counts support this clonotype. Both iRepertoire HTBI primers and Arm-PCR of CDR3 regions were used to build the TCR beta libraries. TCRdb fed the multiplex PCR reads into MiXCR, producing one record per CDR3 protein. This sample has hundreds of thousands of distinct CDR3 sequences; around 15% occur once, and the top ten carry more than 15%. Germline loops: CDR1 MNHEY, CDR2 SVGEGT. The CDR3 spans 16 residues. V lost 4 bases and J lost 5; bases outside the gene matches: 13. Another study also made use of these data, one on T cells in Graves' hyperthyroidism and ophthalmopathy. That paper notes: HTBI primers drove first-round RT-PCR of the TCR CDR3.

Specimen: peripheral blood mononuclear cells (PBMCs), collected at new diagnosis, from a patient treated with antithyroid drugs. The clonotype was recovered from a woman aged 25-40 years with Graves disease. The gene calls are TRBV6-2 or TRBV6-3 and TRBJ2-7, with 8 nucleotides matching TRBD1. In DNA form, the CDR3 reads TGTGCCAGCAGTTGGCCGAGGACAGGGTCAACGAACGAGCAGTACTTC. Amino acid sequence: CASSWPRTGSTNEQYF.